This passage covers 2 T cell receptor beta chains from one sample sequenced in a study of T cells in Graves' hyperthyroidism and ophthalmopathy. Researchers amplified the TCR beta CDR3 regions from RNA transcripts. The primer set for the first-round RT-PCR of the TCR CDR3 was HTBI. MiXCR, applied by TCRdb to the multiplex PCR reads, yields one record per CDR3 protein. This sample has about 480,000 distinct CDR3 sequences, with less than 25% found just once. Sequencing was performed on blood. All receptors come from an older woman with Graves' ophthalmopathy.

This clonotype was counted a few times. The rearrangement links TRBV7-2 to TRBJ2-3, with D possibly TRBD2 on 7 matching bases. Between the trimmed V and J ends, which lost 6 bases and 6 bases, there was a span of 22 bases. Germline lookup yields CDR1 SGHTA and CDR2 FQGNSA. The CDR3 length is 16 residues. The CDR3 DNA follows: TGTGCCAGCAGTCCAGGGGTAGCGGGTATTGGGGATACGCAGTATTTT. It translates to CASSPGVAGIGDTQYF. The entire variable domain, with the rest obtained from reference TRBV7-2 and TRBJ2-3, is as follows: GAGVSQSPSNKVTEKGKDVELRCDPISGHTALYWYRQSLGQGLEFLIYFQGNSAPDKSGLPSDRFSAERTGGSVSTLTIQRTQQEDSAVYLCASSPGVAGIGDTQYFGPGTRLTVL.

The CDR3 loop is CASMAGDNEQFF. The CDR3 DNA is TGTGCCTCCATGGCGGGGGACAATGAGCAGTTCTTC. The chain joins TRBV27 to TRBJ2-1; 7 bases agree with TRBD2. Germline trimming cut 11 bases from V and 5 bases from J; bases unmatched to any gene: 6. CDR1 and CDR2 (germline): MNHEY, SMNVEV (reference sequence). The CDR3 runs 12 residues.